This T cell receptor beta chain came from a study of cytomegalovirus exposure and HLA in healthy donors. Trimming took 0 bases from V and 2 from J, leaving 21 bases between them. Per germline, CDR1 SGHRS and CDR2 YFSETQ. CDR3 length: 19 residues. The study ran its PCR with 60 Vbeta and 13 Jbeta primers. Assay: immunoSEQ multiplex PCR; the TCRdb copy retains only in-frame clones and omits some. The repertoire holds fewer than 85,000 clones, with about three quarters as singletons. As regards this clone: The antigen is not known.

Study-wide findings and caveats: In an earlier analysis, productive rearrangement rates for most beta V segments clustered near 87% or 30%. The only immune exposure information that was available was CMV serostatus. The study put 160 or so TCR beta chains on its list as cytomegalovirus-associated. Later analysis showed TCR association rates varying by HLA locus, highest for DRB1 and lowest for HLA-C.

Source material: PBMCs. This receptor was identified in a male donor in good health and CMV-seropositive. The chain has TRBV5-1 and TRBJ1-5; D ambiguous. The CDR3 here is CASSLGVEEGGKRNQPQHF. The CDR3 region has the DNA TGCGCCAGCAGCTTGGGGGTTGAGGAGGGAGGAAAGCGCAATCAGCCCCAGCATTTT.